This T cell receptor beta chain was recovered during a study of beta chain features in type 1 diabetes (dated by TCRdb to about 2018). Turning to the overall study: Mean age, gender distribution, total cell number and subset yield did not differ between patients and healthy donors. A total of around 110,000,000 sorted cells were examined across all samples, and RNA yield correlated strongly with the number of cells per subset. In the study, recently diagnosed type 1 diabetes patients and matched healthy donors were compared on the TCRB repertoires of their sorted circulating CD4+ T cell subsets. Regulatory and stem cell-like memory subsets were obtained from only 8 patients and about eight healthy donors, while naive and central memory subsets were obtained from all 30 or so donors.

The paper's findings and limits, for the study overall: Patients with type 1 diabetes made fewer insertions and deleted more nucleotides at VDJ recombination sites, implying thymic rearrangement abnormalities. A moderate but significant shortening of TCRB CDR3 length was observed in type 1 diabetes patients in all four CD4+ subsets. Shorter templates might have been favored by PCR, but patient and control samples were amplified and corrected together, so both groups would have been affected equally by any skew. Because cDNA was sequenced instead of genomic DNA, highly expressing activated cells could be over-represented, though the groups showed no difference in activation or CD3 levels. Only small numbers of individuals were included in the HLA sub-analyses, which left unresolved whether HLA type had any influence on TCRB rearrangement. The naive, central memory and regulatory TCRB repertoires appeared to resemble one another more closely among patients than among healthy donors.

From each donor, a single peripheral blood sample of around 0.12 L on average was drawn into heparinised tubes. Naive, central memory, regulatory and stem cell-like memory CD4+ T cells were sorted on a BD FACSAria II using a panel including CD45RO, CCR7, CD25, CD127, CD95 and CD27. A purity above 98% was achieved for all sorted populations. PBMCs were isolated immediately by Lymphoprep density gradient centrifugation and stained directly without culture. So that batch effects would be minimized, each experiment stained and sorted samples in pairs, pairing one healthy donor with one patient. The CDR3 numbers 14 residues from cysteine through phenylalanine. The kept DNA is CDR3 alone, 42 bases in frame from the first base. Cut back by 3 bases and 2 bases, the V and J ends lie 9 bases apart. CDR1 and CDR2, per the germline V gene, are MNHNS and SASEGT. All of the isolated RNA was reverse transcribed with the High Capacity cDNA Reverse Transcription Kit, so expressed TCRB transcripts were sequenced. Deep immunoSEQ sequencing was performed on naive, central memory and regulatory T cell samples, with an average of about 4 million total reads per sample. Sorted cells were lysed in RLT buffer and RNA was extracted with DNase-treated RNeasy Micro or Mini kits, depending on cell number. To prevent cross-contamination, each cell subset was processed individually, whereas patient and healthy donor samples were processed jointly. The immunoSEQ multiplex PCR was used to amplify TCRB sequences from cDNA, yielding 87-bp fragments that span the CDR3 region. Amplicons were sequenced on the Illumina HiSeq platform. Processing in the source paper ran as follows. Synthetic template baselines were used to correct PCR bias computationally, reads within Hamming distance 2 were collapsed together, and singletons that could not be merged were discarded. Reads were aligned against IMGT so that V, D and J genes, CDR3 length and insertions or deletions at six rearrangement sites could be assigned. Within each subset, clonotype counts were normalized to sorted cell number, after which true diversity and Gini coefficients were computed with the tcR R package. The overlap coefficient, calculated on TCRB nucleotide sequences, was used to quantify repertoire sharing. As a proxy for the pre-selection repertoire, out-of-frame TCRB sequences from naive cells were analyzed. What TCRdb holds here is the immuneACCESS table cut down to in-frame rearrangements. Part of the clones is not present; checked against another copy, under half of the missing clones reflect an unresolved V gene, and the others are unexplained. V and J calls and clone size are as listed in that table; D and trimming were resolved from the DNA. The sample has hundreds of thousands of clones on record, 13% of them singletons. The leading ten clones occupy 0.02% to 0.025% of the sample.

The sample holds a few counts of this clone. Its recognized antigen is unknown. No much larger clone exists at a distance of one base, and base qualities are not known. The chain is encoded by TRBV6-1 joined to TRBJ2-3, with no D gene named confidently. The source material was naive CD4+ T cells from blood. The intended sense of this specimen's cell subset or site label: true naive CD4+ T cells. The receptor comes from a man between 18 and 35 years old with type 1 diabetes. The DNA sequence reads TGTGCCAGCAGTGACAGAAGTTACACAGATACGCAGTATTTT. Its translation is CASSDRSYTDTQYF.